Listed here are 26 T cell receptor beta chains from one sample, sequenced in a study of regulatory T cells in long-lasting Graves disease. Combining iRepertoire HTBI primers with Arm-PCR of CDR3 regions, the authors built TCR beta libraries. TCRdb passed the multiplex PCR reads through MiXCR, listing each CDR3 protein once. Of some 560,000 distinct CDR3 sequences detected, more than 15% appear once; the ten largest clones hold around 25%. Time point reported: newly diagnosed GD, antithyroid drugs for less than 3 months. The TCR library used RNA extracted from PBMCs. The data were also submitted as part of a second study, on T cells in Graves' hyperthyroidism and ophthalmopathy.

The sequences come from peripheral blood mononuclear cells (PBMCs), collected at new diagnosis, from a patient treated with antithyroid drugs. These receptors were obtained from a woman in her forties or fifties with Graves disease.

Comments on this clonotype: The junction does not match germline at one end; this may be a read error. The CDR3 sequence: CASSWGQARTEASF. CDR3 DNA: TGTGCCAGCAGCTGGGGACAGGCGCGAACTGAAGCTTCCTTT. V and J are TRBV5-4 and TRBJ1-1; 8 bases map to TRBD1. This CDR3 spans 14 amino acids. Germline V CDR1 and CDR2: SGHNT, YYREEE (reference sequence).

This clonotype was detected ten times or more. The chain has TRBV2 and TRBJ1-3, with D unresolved. The CDR3 runs to 15 residues. Germline V lookup: CDR1 SNHLY, CDR2 FYNNEI. Trimming stripped 2 bases from V and 0 bases from J, with 8 bases between. Written as DNA, the CDR3 is TGTGCCAGCAGTGAAATCACAAGCTCTGGAAACACCATATATTTT. Protein: CASSEITSSGNTIYF.

The chain links TRBV18 to TRBJ1-6; TRBD1 agrees at 9 bases. CDR3 size: 15 residues. V was pared by 6 bases and J by 5 bases, with 5 bases of the junction left unmatched. Germline V lookup: CDR1 KGHSH, CDR2 LQKENI. The CDR3 protein is CASSLDRGDNSPLHF. CDR3 bases: TGTGCCAGCTCGTTGGACAGGGGAGATAATTCACCCCTCCACTTT. The variable domain in full, with the rest retrieved from reference TRBV18 and TRBJ1-6, is NAGVMQNPRHLVRRRGQEARLRCSPMKGHSHVYWYRQLPEEGLKFMVYLQKENIIDESGMPKERFSAEFPKEGPSILRIQQVVRGDSAAYFCASSLDRGDNSPLHFGNGTRLTVT.

This clonotype was seen more than once but under ten times. This chain joins TRBV4-1 and TRBJ1-2, with TRBD1 as a possible D gene (5 bases). The V gene lost 2 bases and the J gene lost 6 bases, with 10 bases spanning the gap. The CDR3 runs to 13 residues. Germline V gene lookup returns CDR1 MGHRA and CDR2 YSYEKL. CDR3 protein: CASSQRDSNGYTF. DNA of the CDR3: TGCGCCAGCAGCCAAAGAGACAGTAATGGCTACACCTTC.

This clonotype was detected many times. This sequence joins TRBV12-3 or TRBV12-4 and TRBJ2-5, with 14 positions matching TRBD2. The CDR3 sequence is 18 residues long. V dropped 5 bases and J dropped 1; count of bases not matched to a gene: 9. CDR3 loop: CASSPRLAGGQPQETQYF. The DNA of the CDR3 is TGTGCCAGCAGTCCCCGACTAGCGGGGGGGCAGCCCCAAGAGACCCAGTACTTC.

V and J are TRBV2 and TRBJ2-2; possibly TRBD2 for D (6 bases). Between the trimmed V and J ends, which lost 9 bases and 3 bases, there was a span of 14 bases. This CDR3 comprises 14 residues. The germline V gene has CDR1 SNHLY and CDR2 FYNNEI. This CDR3 is CASIPGLYTGELFF. The CDR3 bases are TGTGCCAGTATTCCGGGACTCTACACCGGGGAGCTGTTTTTT.

At least ten counts were recorded for this clonotype. This sequence joins TRBV10-3 and TRBJ1-1, with D possibly being TRBD1 (5 bases). The ends were cut back, 6 bases at V and 0 bases at J, with 14 bases in the middle. The CDR3 spans 15 residues. Germline V gene lookup returns CDR1 ENHRY and CDR2 SYGVKD. CDR3 sequence (DNA): TGTGCCATCAGCGAAACCGGGACGATGAACACTGAAGCTTTCTTT. Its translation: CAISETGTMNTEAFF.

This rearrangement joins TRBV4-1 to TRBJ2-7; the D gene is possibly TRBD1 (6 bases). Germline-derived CDR1 and CDR2 are MGHRA and YSYEKL. The CDR3 runs to 14 residues. The ends were cut back, 5 bases at V and 5 bases at J, with 16 bases in the middle. DNA of the CDR3: TGCGCCAGCAGCGGCACCGACAGGTCCCACGAGCAGTACTTC. It yields the protein CASSGTDRSHEQYF.

The table lists this clonotype with many counts. The chain uses TRBV27 and TRBJ2-1; perhaps TRBD2 as D (6 bases). CDR3 length: 15 amino acids. The V end lost 7 bases, the J end lost 0 bases, and 13 bases lay between the germline ends. Germline V CDR1 and CDR2: MNHEY, SMNVEV (reference sequence). The CDR3: CASKTGVNSYNEQFF. DNA of the CDR3: TGTGCCAGCAAAACGGGGGTGAACTCCTACAATGAGCAGTTCTTC.

In its sample, this clonotype was seen many times. This chain links TRBV18 with TRBJ2-3; tentative D call: TRBD1 (6 bases). V was cut by 0 bases and J by 6 bases, with 13 bases left in between. Germline loops: CDR1 KGHSH, CDR2 LQKENI. The CDR3 is 15 residues long. The CDR3 loop is CASSPPGHLRDTQYF. DNA for the CDR3: TGTGCCAGCTCACCACCGGGACACCTGCGGGATACGCAGTATTTT.

On this clonotype: A much larger clone sits a single nucleotide away, making a read error possible. The chain is built from TRBV27 and TRBJ2-3; TRBD1 might be the D (5 bases). Germline V CDR1 and CDR2: MNHEY, SMNVEV (reference sequence). The CDR3 is 16 residues long. The DNA of the CDR3 is TGTGCCAGCAGTCCCCGGGCTTTAGAAGGAACAGGTACGCAGTATTTT. Amino acids: CASSPRALEGTGTQYF.

This clonotype appeared many times. This chain uses TRBV11-2 with TRBJ2-7; D not resolved. Deletions cut 8 bases from V and 2 bases from J, with 13 bases between. Looked up from germline, CDR1 is SGHAT and CDR2 is FQNNGV. CDR3 length: 13 amino acids. Written as DNA, the CDR3 is TGTGCCAGCGGTGATGCGGTGGCCTACGAGCAGTACTTC. Its translation is CASGDAVAYEQYF.

The sample holds many counts of this clonotype. The chain couples TRBV7-9 to TRBJ2-7; D may be TRBD1 (5 bases). The V end was cut by 1 base, the J end by 3 bases, with 10 bases between. The CDR3 has 14 residues. CDR1 SEHNR and CDR2 FQNEAQ come from the germline V gene (reference sequence). CDR3 loop: CASSLGGHGYEQYF. In nucleotides, the CDR3 is TGTGCCAGCAGCTTAGGGGGCCACGGCTACGAGCAGTACTTC.

The V call is TRBV6-2 or TRBV6-3, the J call TRBJ1-1; the D is unclear. The CDR3 runs 12 residues. Trimming removed 5 bases from V and 8 bases from J, with 12 bases in between. In germline, CDR1 is MNHEY, CDR2 SVGEGT. CDR3 coding DNA: TGTGCCAGCAGTCCCCAGAGCCCAGAAGCTTTCTTT. This gives the protein CASSPQSPEAFF.

At least ten counts were recorded for this clonotype. The chain carries TRBV11-2 and TRBJ2-5, with 7 bases matching TRBD1. CDR3 length equals 14 residues. V dropped 5 bases and J dropped 1; count of bases not matched to a gene: 4. CDR1 is SGHAT, CDR2 FQNNGV, per germline. The CDR3 sequence: CASSKGQPQETQYF. The CDR3, as DNA: TGTGCCAGCAGCAAGGGACAGCCCCAAGAGACCCAGTACTTC.

This clonotype was recorded a few times. This rearrangement joins TRBV3-1 to TRBJ1-4; a possible D gene is TRBD1 (6 bases). There are 13 residues in the CDR3. The germline V and J ends were trimmed by 4 bases and 12 bases, with 15 bases remaining between them. Germline loops: CDR1 LGHDT, CDR2 YNNKEL (reference sequence). The CDR3 loop is CASSLNTGLELFF. The CDR3 DNA reads TGTGCCAGCAGCCTAAACACAGGGCTGGAACTGTTTTTT.

The genes are TRBV6-2 or TRBV6-3 and TRBJ1-6; D uncertain. CDR1 is MNHEY, CDR2 SVGEGT, per germline. V was shortened by 8 bases and J by 7 bases, with 18 bases between the two germline ends. The CDR3 is made up of 15 amino acids. CDR3 residues: CASCFGRGGNSPLHF. CDR3 bases: TGTGCCAGCTGTTTCGGGCGAGGAGGCAATTCACCCCTCCACTTT.

This clonotype has more than one count but fewer than ten. V gene TRBV6-2 or TRBV6-3 combines with J gene TRBJ2-2; 8 bases agree with TRBD2. V lost 2 bases and J lost 0; bases outside the gene matches: 5. This CDR3 spans 17 amino acids. Germline-derived CDR1 and CDR2 are MNHEY and SVGEGT. CDR3 amino acids: CASSYPRGGANTGELFF. Here the CDR3 DNA reads TGTGCCAGCAGTTACCCACGGGGGGGAGCGAACACCGGGGAGCTGTTTTTT.

Ten or more counts support this clonotype. V gene TRBV6-1 combines with J gene TRBJ2-7, with a possible D match to TRBD2 (5 bases). The germline gives CDR1 MNHNS, CDR2 SASEGT. The CDR3 spans 13 residues. V was trimmed by 4 bases and J by 5 bases, leaving 12 bases between them. This CDR3 is CASSAGVKNEQYF. The CDR3 coding sequence is TGTGCCAGCAGTGCCGGGGTTAAAAACGAGCAGTACTTC.

The chain uses TRBV29-1 and TRBJ1-1, with D possibly matching TRBD1 (6 bases). Looked up from germline, CDR1 is SQVTM and CDR2 is ANQGSEA. The CDR3 sequence is 11 residues long. The CDR3 sequence: CGGPLGTEAFF. The CDR3 bases are TGCGGGGGGCCGCTGGGAACTGAAGCTTTCTTT.

There are many counts of this clonotype. V gene TRBV20-1 combines with J gene TRBJ1-2, with TRBD1 matching 9 bases. There are 14 residues in the CDR3. Trimming at V came to 4 bases and at J to 3 bases, leaving 6 bases not matched to a gene. Germline V gene lookup returns CDR1 DFQATT and CDR2 SNEGSKA (reference sequence). CDR3 sequence: CSAIPDRGYYGYTF. CDR3 sequence (DNA): TGCAGTGCTATCCCGGACAGGGGCTACTATGGCTACACCTTC.

On this clonotype: A much larger clonotype is one base distant, so this may be a read error. The CDR3 loop reads CSARQGVQPQHF. The DNA for the CDR3 is TGCAGTGCCCGACAGGGGGTCCAGCCCCAGCATTTT. The rearrangement uses TRBV20-1 and TRBJ1-5, with 9 bases that match TRBD1. Per the germline V gene, CDR1 is DFQATT and CDR2 is SNEGSKA (reference sequence). This CDR3 is built from 12 residues. V trimming: 6 bases; J trimming: 7 bases; junction bases outside the gene matches: 4.

The J gene is TRBJ1-2, the V gene TRBV7-9; D is uncertain. The CDR3 runs 16 residues. V dropped 1 base and J dropped 4 bases, with 16 bases sitting between them. Germline CDR1 and CDR2: SEHNR and FQNEAQ (reference sequence). The CDR3 sequence: CASSLEVRTGTYGYTF. DNA for the CDR3: TGTGCCAGCAGCTTAGAGGTCAGAACGGGAACCTATGGCTACACCTTC.

The chain links TRBV20-1 to TRBJ2-5, with TRBD2 matching 8 bases. V lost 5 bases, J lost 1 base, and 9 bases stayed unmatched. The CDR3 is 15 amino acids. Germline CDR1 and CDR2: DFQATT and SNEGSKA (reference sequence). The CDR3 DNA reads as TGCAGTGCTCCCGGGGGGGGGTGGTTCCAAGAGACCCAGTACTTC. This encodes CSAPGGGWFQETQYF.

This sequence joins TRBV19 and TRBJ1-6, with D maybe TRBD1 (5 bases). CDR1 and CDR2 from the germline V gene are LNHDA and SQIVND (reference sequence). CDR3 length equals 16 residues. The germline V and J ends were trimmed by 4 bases and 7 bases, with 17 bases remaining between them. This chain's CDR3 is CASSTQARGGNSPLHF. CDR3 bases: TGTGCCAGTAGTACGCAGGCGAGGGGTGGCAATTCACCCCTCCACTTT. The complete variable domain, with remaining parts taken from reference TRBV19 and TRBJ1-6, reads DGGITQSPKYLFRKEGQNVTLSCEQNLNHDAMYWYRQDPGQGLRLIYYSQIVNDFQKGDIAEGYSVSREKKESFPLTVTSAQKNPTAFYLCASSTQARGGNSPLHFGNGTRLTVT.

The chain couples TRBV6-4 to TRBJ1-1; D not resolved. V shed 7 bases and J shed 1 base, with 13 bases lying between them. Germline CDR1 MRHNA, CDR2 SNTAGT. This CDR3 region has 14 residues. In DNA form, the CDR3 reads TGTGCCAGCACCAAAGGACGCCCGAACACTGAAGCTTTCTTT. Encoded protein: CASTKGRPNTEAFF.